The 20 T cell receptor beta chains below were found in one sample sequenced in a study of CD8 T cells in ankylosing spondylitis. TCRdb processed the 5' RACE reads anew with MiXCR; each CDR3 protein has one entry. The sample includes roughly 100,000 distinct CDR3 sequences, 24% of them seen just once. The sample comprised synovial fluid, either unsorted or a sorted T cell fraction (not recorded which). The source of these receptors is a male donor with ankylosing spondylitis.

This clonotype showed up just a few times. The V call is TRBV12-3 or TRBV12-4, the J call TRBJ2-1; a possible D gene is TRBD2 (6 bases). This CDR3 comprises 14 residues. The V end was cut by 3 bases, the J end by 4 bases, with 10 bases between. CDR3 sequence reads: CASSFRRDYNEQFF. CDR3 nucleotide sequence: TGTGCCAGCAGTTTCCGGCGGGATTACAATGAGCAGTTCTTC.

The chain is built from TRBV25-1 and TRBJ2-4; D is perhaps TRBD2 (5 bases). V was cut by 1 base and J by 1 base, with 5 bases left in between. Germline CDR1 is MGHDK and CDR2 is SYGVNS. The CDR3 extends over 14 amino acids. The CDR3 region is CASSESGAKNIQYF. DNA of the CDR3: TGTGCCAGCAGTGAATCGGGGGCCAAAAACATTCAGTACTTC.

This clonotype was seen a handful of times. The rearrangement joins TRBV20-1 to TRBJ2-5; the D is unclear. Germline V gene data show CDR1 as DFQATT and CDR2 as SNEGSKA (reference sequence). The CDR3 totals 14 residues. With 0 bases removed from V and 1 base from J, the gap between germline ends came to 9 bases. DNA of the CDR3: TGCAGTGCTAGAGATATAAATACCCAAGAGACCCAGTACTTC. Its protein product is CSARDINTQETQYF.

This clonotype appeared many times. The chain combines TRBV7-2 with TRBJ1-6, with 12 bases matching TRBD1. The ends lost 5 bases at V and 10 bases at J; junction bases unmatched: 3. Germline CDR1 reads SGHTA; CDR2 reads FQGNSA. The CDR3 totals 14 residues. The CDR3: CASSEGTGGSPLHF. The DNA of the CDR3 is TGTGCCAGCAGCGAGGGGACAGGGGGCTCACCCCTCCACTTT.

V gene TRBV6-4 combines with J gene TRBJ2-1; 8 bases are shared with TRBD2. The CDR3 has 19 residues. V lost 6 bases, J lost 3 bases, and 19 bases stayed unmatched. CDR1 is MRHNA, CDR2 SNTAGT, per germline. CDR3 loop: CASSDREGPPDPCYNEQFF. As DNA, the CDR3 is TGTGCCAGCAGCGATCGGGAGGGCCCGCCAGACCCTTGCTACAATGAGCAGTTCTTC.

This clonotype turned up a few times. DNA for the CDR3: TGTGCCAGCAGCCGGGAGGGGGTTGGTACAAATGAGCAGTTCTTC. Protein product: CASSREGVGTNEQFF. This chain joins TRBV11-2 and TRBJ2-1; 8 bases align to TRBD2. This CDR3 spans 15 amino acids. The V segment lost 5 bases and the J segment 7 bases; nucleotides outside the gene matches: 10. The germline CDR1 and CDR2 sequences are SGHAT and FQNNGV.

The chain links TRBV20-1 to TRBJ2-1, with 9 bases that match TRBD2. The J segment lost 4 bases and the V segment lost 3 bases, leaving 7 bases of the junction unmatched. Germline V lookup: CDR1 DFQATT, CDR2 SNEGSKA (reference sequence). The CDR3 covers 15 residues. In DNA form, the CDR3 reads TGCAGTGCTAGCCCCTTGGCGGGAGGGTACAATGAGCAGTTCTTC. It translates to CSASPLAGGYNEQFF.

CDR3 nucleotide sequence: TGTGCCAGCAGCCAAGATTCGAGTCGGGAGACCCAGTACTTC. Translated: CASSQDSSRETQYF. The chain links TRBV3-1 to TRBJ2-5, with D hard to call. V was trimmed by 0 bases and J by 5 bases, leaving 10 bases between them. Per the germline V gene, CDR1 is LGHDT and CDR2 is YNNKEL (reference sequence). This CDR3 region has 14 residues.

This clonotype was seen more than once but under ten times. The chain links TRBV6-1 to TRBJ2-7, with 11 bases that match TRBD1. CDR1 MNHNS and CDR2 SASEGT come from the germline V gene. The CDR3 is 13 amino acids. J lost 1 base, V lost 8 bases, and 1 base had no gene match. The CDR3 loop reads CASGTGGSYEQYV. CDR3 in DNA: TGTGCCAGCGGGACAGGGGGATCCTACGAGCAGTACGTC.

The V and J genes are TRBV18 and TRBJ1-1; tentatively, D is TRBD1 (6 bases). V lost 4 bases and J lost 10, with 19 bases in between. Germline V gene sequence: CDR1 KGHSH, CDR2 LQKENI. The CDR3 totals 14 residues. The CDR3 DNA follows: TGTGCCAGCTCACTTGAATCGACAGGACAGTCAGCTTTCTTT. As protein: CASSLESTGQSAFF.

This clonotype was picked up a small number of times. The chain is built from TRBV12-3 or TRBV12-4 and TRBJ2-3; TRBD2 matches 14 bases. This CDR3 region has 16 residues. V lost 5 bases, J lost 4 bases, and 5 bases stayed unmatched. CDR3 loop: CASSRGLAGEADTQYF. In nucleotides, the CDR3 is TGTGCCAGCAGTCGGGGACTAGCGGGAGAGGCAGATACGCAGTATTTT.

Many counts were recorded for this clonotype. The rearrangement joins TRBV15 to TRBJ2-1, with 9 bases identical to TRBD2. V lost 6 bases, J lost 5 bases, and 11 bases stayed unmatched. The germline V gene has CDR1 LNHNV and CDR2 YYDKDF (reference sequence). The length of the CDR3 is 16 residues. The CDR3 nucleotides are TGTGCCACCAGAGAACCCGGGACTAGCACAAACAATGAGCAGTTCTTC. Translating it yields CATREPGTSTNNEQFF.

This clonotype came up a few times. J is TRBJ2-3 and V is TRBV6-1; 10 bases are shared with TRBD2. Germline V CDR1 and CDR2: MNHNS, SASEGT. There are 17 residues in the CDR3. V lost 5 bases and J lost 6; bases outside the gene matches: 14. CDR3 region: CASSLSGRPPGRDTQYF. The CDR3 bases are TGTGCCAGCAGTCTTAGCGGGAGGCCCCCTGGCCGTGATACGCAGTATTTT.

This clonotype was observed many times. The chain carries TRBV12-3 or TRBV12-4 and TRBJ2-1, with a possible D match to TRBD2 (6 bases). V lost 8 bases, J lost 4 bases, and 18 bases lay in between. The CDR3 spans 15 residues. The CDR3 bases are TGTGCCAGCTACCAGCCGGGAGTAGCGTACAATGAGCAGTTCTTC. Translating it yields CASYQPGVAYNEQFF.

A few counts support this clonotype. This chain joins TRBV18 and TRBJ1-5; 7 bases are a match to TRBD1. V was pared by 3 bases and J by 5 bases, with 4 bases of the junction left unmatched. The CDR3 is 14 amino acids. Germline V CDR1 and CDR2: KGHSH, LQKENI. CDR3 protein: CASSPGTADQPQHF. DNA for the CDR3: TGTGCCAGCTCACCCGGGACAGCCGATCAGCCCCAGCATTTT.

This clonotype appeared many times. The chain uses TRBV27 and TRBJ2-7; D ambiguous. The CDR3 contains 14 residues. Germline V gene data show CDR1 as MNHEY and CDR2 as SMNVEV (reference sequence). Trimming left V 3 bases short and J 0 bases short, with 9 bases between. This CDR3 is CASSLAVASYEQYF. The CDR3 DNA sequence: TGTGCCAGCAGTTTGGCGGTTGCCTCCTACGAGCAGTACTTC.

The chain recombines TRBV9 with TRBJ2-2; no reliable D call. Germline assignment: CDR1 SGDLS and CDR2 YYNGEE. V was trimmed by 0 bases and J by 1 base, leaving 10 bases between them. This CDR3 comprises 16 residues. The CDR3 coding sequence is TGTGCCAGCAGCGTAGAGGCCATTCAGAACACCGGGGAGCTGTTTTTT. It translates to CASSVEAIQNTGELFF.

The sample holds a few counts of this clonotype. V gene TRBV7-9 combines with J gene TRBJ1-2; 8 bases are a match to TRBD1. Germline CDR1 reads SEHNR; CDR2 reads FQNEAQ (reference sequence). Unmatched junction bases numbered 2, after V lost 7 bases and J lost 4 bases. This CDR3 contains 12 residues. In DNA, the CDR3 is TGTGCCAGCACTGGGACAGGCTATGGCTACACCTTC. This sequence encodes CASTGTGYGYTF.

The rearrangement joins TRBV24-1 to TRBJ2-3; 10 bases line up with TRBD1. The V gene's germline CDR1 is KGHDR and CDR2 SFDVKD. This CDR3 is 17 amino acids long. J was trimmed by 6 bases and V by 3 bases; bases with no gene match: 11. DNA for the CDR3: TGTGCCACCAGTGATCCTCCGGGACAGGGGTTCGGGGATACGCAGTATTTT. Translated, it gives CATSDPPGQGFGDTQYF.

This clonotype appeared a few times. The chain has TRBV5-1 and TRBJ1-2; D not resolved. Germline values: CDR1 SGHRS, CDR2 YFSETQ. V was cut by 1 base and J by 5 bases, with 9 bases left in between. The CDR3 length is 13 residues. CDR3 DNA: TGCGCCAGCAGCTTGCTGGCTTCGTATGGCTACACCTTC. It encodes CASSLLASYGYTF.